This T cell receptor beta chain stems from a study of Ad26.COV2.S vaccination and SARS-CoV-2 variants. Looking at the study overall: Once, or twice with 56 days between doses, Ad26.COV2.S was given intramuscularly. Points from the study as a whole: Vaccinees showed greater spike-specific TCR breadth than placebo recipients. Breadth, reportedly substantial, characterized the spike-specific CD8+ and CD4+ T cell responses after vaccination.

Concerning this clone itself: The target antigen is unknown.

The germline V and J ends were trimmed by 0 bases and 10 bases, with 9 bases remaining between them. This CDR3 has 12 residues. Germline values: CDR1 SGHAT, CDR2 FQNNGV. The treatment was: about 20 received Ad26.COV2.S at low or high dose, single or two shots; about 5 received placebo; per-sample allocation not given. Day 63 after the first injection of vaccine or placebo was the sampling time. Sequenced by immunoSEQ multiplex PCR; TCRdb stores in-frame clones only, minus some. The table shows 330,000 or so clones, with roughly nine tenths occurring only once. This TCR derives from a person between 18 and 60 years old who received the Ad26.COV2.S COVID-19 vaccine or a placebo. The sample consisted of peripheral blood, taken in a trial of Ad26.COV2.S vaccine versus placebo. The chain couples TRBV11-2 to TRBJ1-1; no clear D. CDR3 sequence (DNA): TGTGCCAGCAGCTTAGAAGGCGCCGTAGCTTTCTTT. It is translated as CASSLEGAVAFF. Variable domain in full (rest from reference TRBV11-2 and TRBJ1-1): EAGVAQSPRYKIIEKRQSVAFWCNPISGHATLYWYQQILGQGPKLLIQFQNNGVVDDSQLPKDRFSAERLKGVDSTLKIQPAKLEDSAVYLCASSLEGAVAFFGQGTRLTVV.